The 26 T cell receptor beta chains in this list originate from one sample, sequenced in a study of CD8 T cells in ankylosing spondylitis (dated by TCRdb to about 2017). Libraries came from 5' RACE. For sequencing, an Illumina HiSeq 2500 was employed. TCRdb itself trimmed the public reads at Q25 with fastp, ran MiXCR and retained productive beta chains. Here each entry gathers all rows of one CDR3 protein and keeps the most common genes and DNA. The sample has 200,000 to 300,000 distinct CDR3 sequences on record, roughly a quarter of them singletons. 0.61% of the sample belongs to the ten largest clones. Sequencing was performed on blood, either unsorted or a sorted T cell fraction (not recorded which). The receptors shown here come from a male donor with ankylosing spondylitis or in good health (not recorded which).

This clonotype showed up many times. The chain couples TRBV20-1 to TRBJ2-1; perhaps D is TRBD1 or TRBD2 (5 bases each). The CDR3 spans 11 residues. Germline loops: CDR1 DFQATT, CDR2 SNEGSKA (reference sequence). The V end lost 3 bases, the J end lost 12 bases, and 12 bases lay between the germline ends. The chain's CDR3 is CSASWGIAQFF. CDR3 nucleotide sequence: TGCAGTGCTAGTTGGGGGATTGCGCAGTTCTTC.

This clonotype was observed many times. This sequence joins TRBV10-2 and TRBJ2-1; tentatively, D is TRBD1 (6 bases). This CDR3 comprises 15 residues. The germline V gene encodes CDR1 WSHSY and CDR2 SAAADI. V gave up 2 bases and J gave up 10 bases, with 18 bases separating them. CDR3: CASSEVWGRTGEQFF. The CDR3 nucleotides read TGCGCCAGCAGTGAGGTGTGGGGGCGGACTGGGGAGCAGTTCTTC.

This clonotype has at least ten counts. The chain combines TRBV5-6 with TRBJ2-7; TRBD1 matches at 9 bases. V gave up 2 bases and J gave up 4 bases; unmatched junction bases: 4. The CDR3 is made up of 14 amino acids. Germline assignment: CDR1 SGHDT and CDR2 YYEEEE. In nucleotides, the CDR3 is TGTGCCAGCAGCTTTGGACAGGGGAAGTACGAGCAGTACTTC. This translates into CASSFGQGKYEQYF.

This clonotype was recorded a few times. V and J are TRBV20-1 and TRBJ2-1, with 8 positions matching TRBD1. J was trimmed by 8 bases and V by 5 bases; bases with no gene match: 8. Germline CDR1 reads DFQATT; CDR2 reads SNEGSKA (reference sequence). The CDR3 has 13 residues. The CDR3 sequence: CSAPIQGADEQFF. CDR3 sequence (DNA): TGCAGTGCTCCAATTCAGGGGGCCGATGAGCAGTTCTTC.

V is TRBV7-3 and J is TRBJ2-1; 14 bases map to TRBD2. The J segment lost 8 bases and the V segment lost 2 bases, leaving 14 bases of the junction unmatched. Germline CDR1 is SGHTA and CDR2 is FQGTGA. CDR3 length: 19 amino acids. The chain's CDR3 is CASSLLRLAGGPILDEQFF. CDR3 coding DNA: TGTGCCAGCAGCTTACTCCGACTAGCGGGGGGGCCAATTTTGGATGAGCAGTTCTTC.

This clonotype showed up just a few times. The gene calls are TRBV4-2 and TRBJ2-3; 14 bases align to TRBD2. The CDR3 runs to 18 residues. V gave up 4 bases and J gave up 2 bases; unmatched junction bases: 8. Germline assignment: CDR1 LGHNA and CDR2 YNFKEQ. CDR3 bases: TGTGCCAGCAGCCCGACTAGCGGGGGGGCCGGGTCCACAGATACGCAGTATTTT. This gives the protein CASSPTSGGAGSTDTQYF.

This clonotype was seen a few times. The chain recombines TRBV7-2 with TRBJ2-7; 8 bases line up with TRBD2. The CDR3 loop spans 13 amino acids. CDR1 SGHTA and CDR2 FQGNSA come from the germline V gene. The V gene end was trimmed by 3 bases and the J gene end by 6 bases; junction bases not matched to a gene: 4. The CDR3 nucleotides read TGTGCCAGCAGCTTCATTAGCGGGATCGAGCAGTACTTC. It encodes CASSFISGIEQYF.

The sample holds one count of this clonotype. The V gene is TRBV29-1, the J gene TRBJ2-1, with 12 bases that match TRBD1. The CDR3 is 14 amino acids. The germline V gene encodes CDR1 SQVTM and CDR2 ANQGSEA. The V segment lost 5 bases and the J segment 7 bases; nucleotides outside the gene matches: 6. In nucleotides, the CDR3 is TGCAGCGTTATCCGGGACAGGGGGCCAAATGAGCAGTTCTTC. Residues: CSVIRDRGPNEQFF.

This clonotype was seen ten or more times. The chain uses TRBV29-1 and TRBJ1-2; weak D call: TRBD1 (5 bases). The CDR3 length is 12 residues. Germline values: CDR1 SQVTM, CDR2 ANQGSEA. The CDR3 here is CGSRGGLYGYTF. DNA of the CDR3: TGCGGTAGTCGGGGGGGACTATACGGCTACACCTTC. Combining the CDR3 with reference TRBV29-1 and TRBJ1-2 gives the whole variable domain SAVISQKPSRDICQRGTSLTIQCQVDSQVTMMFWYRQQPGQSLTLIATANQGSEATYESGFVIDKFPISRPNLTFSTLTVSNMSPEDSSIYLCGSRGGLYGYTFGSGTRLTVV.

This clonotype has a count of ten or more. Here the CDR3 reads CASSLATSGGPTTYNEQFF. CDR3 nucleotide sequence: TGCGCCAGCAGCTTGGCGACTAGCGGGGGGCCGACGACCTACAATGAGCAGTTCTTC. The chain couples TRBV5-1 to TRBJ2-1, with TRBD2 identical over 13 bases. The CDR3 contains 19 residues. From germline, CDR1 is SGHRS and CDR2 YFSETQ. The V gene end was trimmed by 0 bases and the J gene end by 2 bases; junction bases not matched to a gene: 8. The whole variable domain, remainder taken from reference TRBV5-1 and TRBJ2-1, is KAGVTQTPRYLIKTRGQQVTLSCSPISGHRSVSWYQQTPGQGLQFLFEYFSETQRNKGNFPGRFSGRQFSNSRSEMNVSTLELGDSALYLCASSLATSGGPTTYNEQFFGPGTRLTVL.

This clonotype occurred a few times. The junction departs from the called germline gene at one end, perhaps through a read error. The CDR3 reads CSVEGTSGGAPTTDTQYF. CDR3 in DNA: TGCAGCGTCGAAGGGACTAGCGGGGGGGCCCCAACCACAGATACGCAGTATTTT. This rearrangement joins TRBV29-1 to TRBJ2-3; 16 nucleotides match TRBD2. Germline V gene sequence: CDR1 SQVTM, CDR2 ANQGSEA. This CDR3 comprises 18 residues.

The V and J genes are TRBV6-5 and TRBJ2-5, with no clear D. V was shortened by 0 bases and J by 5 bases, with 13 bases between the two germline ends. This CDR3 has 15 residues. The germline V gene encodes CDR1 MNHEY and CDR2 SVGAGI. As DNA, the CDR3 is TGTGCCAGCAGTTACTCGTATCCCCTTCTGGAGACCCAGTACTTC. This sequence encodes CASSYSYPLLETQYF.

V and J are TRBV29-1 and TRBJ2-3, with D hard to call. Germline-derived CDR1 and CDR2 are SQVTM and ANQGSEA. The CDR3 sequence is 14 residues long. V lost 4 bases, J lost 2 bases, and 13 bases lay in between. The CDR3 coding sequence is TGCAGCGTTGCTTCTGGCCTTGACACAGATACGCAGTATTTT. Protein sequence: CSVASGLDTDTQYF.

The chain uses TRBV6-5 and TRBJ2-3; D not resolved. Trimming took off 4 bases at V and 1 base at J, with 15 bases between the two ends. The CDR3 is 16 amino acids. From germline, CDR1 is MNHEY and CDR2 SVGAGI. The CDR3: CASSSVVNRGTDTQYF. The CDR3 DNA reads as TGTGCCAGCAGTTCGGTCGTAAATAGGGGCACAGATACGCAGTATTTT.

The CDR3 DNA follows: TGTGCCAGCAACCGACAGGCTGCCTACGAGCAGTACTTC. It is translated as CASNRQAAYEQYF. This rearrangement joins TRBV6-1 to TRBJ2-7, with D tentatively TRBD1 (6 bases). The CDR3 contains 13 residues. The germline V gene encodes CDR1 MNHNS and CDR2 SASEGT. V lost 7 bases to trimming and J lost 2 bases, with 12 bases between them.

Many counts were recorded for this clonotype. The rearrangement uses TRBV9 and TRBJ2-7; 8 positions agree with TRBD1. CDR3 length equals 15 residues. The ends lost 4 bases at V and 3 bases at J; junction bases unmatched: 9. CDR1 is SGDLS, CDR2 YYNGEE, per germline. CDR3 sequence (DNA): TGTGCCAGCAGCAAAGAGGCCAGGGGGCACTACGAGCAGTACTTC. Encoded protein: CASSKEARGHYEQYF.

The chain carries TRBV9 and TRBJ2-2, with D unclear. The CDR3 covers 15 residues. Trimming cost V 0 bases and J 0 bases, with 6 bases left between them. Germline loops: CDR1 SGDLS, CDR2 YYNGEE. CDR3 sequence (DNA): TGTGCCAGCAGCGTAGGGTGGGCGAACACCGGGGAGCTGTTTTTT. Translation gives CASSVGWANTGELFF.

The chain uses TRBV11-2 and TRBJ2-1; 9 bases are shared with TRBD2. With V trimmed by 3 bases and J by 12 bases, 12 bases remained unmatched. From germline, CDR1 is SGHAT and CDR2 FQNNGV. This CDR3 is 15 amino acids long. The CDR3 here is CASSFSGLAEKGQFF. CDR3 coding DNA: TGTGCCAGCAGCTTTTCGGGACTAGCAGAGAAGGGGCAGTTCTTC. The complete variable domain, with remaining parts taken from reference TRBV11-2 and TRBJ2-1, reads EAGVAQSPRYKIIEKRQSVAFWCNPISGHATLYWYQQILGQGPKLLIQFQNNGVVDDSQLPKDRFSAERLKGVDSTLKIQPAKLEDSAVYLCASSFSGLAEKGQFFGPGTRLTVL.

The CDR3 spells CASSFSLYQETQYF. CDR3 nucleotides: TGTGCCAGCAGCTTTTCCCTGTACCAAGAGACCCAGTACTTC. The chain carries TRBV11-2 and TRBJ2-5, with D uncertain. The ends were cut back, 3 bases at V and 0 bases at J, with 8 bases in the middle. CDR3 length: 14 amino acids. CDR1 SGHAT and CDR2 FQNNGV come from the germline V gene.

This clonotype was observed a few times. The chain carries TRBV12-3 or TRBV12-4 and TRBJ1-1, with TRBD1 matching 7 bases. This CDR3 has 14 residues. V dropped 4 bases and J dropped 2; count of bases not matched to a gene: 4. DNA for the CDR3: TGTGCCAGCAGTTACGGGACAGATAACACTGAAGCTTTCTTT. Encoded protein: CASSYGTDNTEAFF.

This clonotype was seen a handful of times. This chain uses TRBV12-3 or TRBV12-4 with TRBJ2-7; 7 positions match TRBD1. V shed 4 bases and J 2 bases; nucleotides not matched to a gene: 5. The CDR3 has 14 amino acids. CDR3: CASSSTTGTYEQYF. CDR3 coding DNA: TGTGCCAGCAGTTCAACGACAGGGACCTACGAGCAGTACTTC.

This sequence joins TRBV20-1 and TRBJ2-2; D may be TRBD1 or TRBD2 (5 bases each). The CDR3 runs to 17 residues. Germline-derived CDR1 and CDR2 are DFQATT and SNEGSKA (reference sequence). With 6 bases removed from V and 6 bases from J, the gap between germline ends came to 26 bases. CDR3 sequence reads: CSAAVGLASGVPGELFF. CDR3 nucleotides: TGCAGTGCCGCGGTGGGGCTAGCCAGCGGAGTCCCCGGGGAGCTGTTTTTT.

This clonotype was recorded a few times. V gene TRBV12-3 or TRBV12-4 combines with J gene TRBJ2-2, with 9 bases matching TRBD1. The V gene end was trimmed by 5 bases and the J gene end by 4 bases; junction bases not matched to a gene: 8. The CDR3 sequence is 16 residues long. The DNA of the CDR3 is TGTGCCAGCAGTCTCCGGGACAGGGTGCGCACCGGGGAGCTGTTTTTT. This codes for CASSLRDRVRTGELFF.

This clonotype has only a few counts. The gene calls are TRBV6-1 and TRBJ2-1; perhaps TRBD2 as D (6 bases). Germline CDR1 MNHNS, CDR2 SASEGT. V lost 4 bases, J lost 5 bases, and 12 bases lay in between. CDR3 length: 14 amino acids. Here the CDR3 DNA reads TGTGCCAGCAGTGTCCAATGGGGGGACAATGAGCAGTTCTTC. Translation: CASSVQWGDNEQFF.

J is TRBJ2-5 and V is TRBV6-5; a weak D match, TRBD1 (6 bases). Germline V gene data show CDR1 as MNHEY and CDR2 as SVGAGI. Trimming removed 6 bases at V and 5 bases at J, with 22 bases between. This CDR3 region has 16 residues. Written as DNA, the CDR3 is TGTGCCAGCAGATCCTCTGGGGGCCCTCGTAGGGAGACCCAGTACTTC. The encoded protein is CASRSSGGPRRETQYF.

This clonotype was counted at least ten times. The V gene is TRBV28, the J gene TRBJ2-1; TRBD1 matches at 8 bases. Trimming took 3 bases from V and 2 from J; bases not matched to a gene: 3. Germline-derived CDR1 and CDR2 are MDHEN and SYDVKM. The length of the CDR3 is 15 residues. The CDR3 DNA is TGTGCCAGCAGTTTCCTGGACAGGGCCTACAATGAGCAGTTCTTC. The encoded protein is CASSFLDRAYNEQFF.